These 12 T cell receptor beta chains were all obtained from the same sample, sequenced in a study of OX40 agonist ivuxolimab in advanced cancers. This table comes from immunoSEQ multiplex PCR, and its TCRdb copy is limited to in-frame clones, with some not included. The table shows 50,000 to 60,000 clones, with about 90% occurring only once. This specimen was CD4+ or CD8+ T cells sorted from blood, taken in a trial of the OX40 agonist ivuxolimab. These receptors all come from an adult with an advanced solid tumor such as melanoma, head and neck, liver or kidney cancer.

This clone is a singleton in its sample. CDR3 coding DNA: TGTGCCAGCAGCCAAGATCGGGGGCTAACCGGGGAGCTGTTTTTT. This codes for CASSQDRGLTGELFF. This chain connects TRBV14 to TRBJ2-2, with D tentatively TRBD1 or TRBD2 (6 bases each). This CDR3 is built from 15 residues. The V and J ends lost 0 bases and 5 bases respectively, with 10 bases between them. Germline V lookup: CDR1 SGHDN, CDR2 FVKESK.

The rearrangement uses TRBV29-1 and TRBJ2-2; perhaps TRBD1 as D (5 bases). V lost 4 bases and J lost 1, with 7 bases in between. This CDR3 is built from 13 residues. Germline V lookup: CDR1 SQVTM, CDR2 ANQGSEA. The CDR3 DNA sequence: TGCAGCGTTGTCACAGGGAACACCGGGGAGCTGTTTTTT. This sequence encodes CSVVTGNTGELFF.

This clone was seen a handful of times. This chain joins TRBV15 and TRBJ2-3, with D perhaps assigned TRBD1 or TRBD2 (7 bases each). The CDR3 runs 16 residues. The V end was cut by 3 bases, the J end by 1 base, with 14 bases between. The V gene's germline CDR1 is LNHNV and CDR2 YYDKDF (reference sequence). CDR3 sequence: CATSSEAGGGTDTQYF. The CDR3, as DNA: TGTGCCACCAGCAGCGAGGCAGGGGGGGGCACAGATACGCAGTATTTT.

V and J are TRBV28 and TRBJ2-2; D unresolved. CDR1 is MDHEN and CDR2 is SYDVKM in the germline V gene. The CDR3 is made up of 14 amino acids. V gave up 2 bases and J gave up 4 bases, with 8 bases separating them. Here the CDR3 DNA reads TGTGCCAGCAGTTTAGTTGGCACCACCGGGGAGCTGTTTTTT. Protein product: CASSLVGTTGELFF.

The J gene is TRBJ1-1, the V gene TRBV19; D might be TRBD1 (5 bases). The germline V gene encodes CDR1 LNHDA and CDR2 SQIVND (reference sequence). The V end was cut by 0 bases, the J end by 1 base, with 15 bases between. The CDR3 sequence is 17 residues long. The chain's CDR3 is CASSIDWGTAGNTEAFF. The CDR3 bases are TGTGCCAGTAGTATAGATTGGGGGACTGCGGGGAACACTGAAGCTTTCTTT.

The chain is built from TRBV7-9 and TRBJ2-1, with 9 nucleotides matching TRBD1. The V segment lost 6 bases and the J segment 0 bases; nucleotides outside the gene matches: 6. The length of the CDR3 is 16 residues. The germline V gene has CDR1 SEHNR and CDR2 FQNEAQ (reference sequence). CDR3 residues: CASRSGTGSSYNEQFF. The CDR3 DNA follows: TGTGCCAGCAGATCCGGGACAGGGAGCTCCTACAATGAGCAGTTCTTC.

This chain connects TRBV6-1 to TRBJ2-1; 10 bases are shared with TRBD1. In germline, CDR1 is MNHNS, CDR2 SASEGT. There are 11 residues in the CDR3. V dropped 4 bases and J dropped 14; count of bases not matched to a gene: 2. CDR3 protein: CASSVGTGEFF. CDR3 DNA: TGTGCCAGCAGTGTGGGGACAGGGGAGTTCTTC.

This clone was seen a single time. CDR3 residues: CASSQDFSGTSTDTQYF. The CDR3 DNA sequence: TGCGCCAGCAGCCAAGATTTTAGCGGAACTAGCACAGATACGCAGTATTTT. This sequence joins TRBV4-1 and TRBJ2-3; TRBD2 is a possible D gene (6 bases). Germline V lookup: CDR1 MGHRA, CDR2 YSYEKL. The CDR3 is 17 amino acids. With 0 bases removed from V and 0 bases from J, the gap between germline ends came to 13 bases.

Only a few counts were recorded for this clone. The V and J genes are TRBV2 and TRBJ1-1; maybe TRBD1 (5 bases). Per the germline V gene, CDR1 is SNHLY and CDR2 is FYNNEI. This CDR3 has 11 amino acids. The V end was cut by 6 bases, the J end by 8 bases, with 10 bases between. CDR3 loop: CASSWTLEAFF. Here the CDR3 DNA reads TGTGCCAGCAGCTGGACATTAGAAGCTTTCTTT.

The chain couples TRBV19 to TRBJ2-7; the match to TRBD2 covers 15 bases. The V and J ends lost 4 bases and 2 bases, in that order; junction bases with no gene match: 3. The CDR3 is made up of 16 amino acids. CDR1 and CDR2 (germline): LNHDA, SQIVND (reference sequence). The CDR3 spells CASSTGLAGGAYEQYF. CDR3 DNA: TGTGCCAGTAGTACCGGACTAGCGGGAGGGGCCTACGAGCAGTACTTC.

The rearrangement links TRBV5-8 to TRBJ2-1; 13 positions match TRBD2. There are 16 residues in the CDR3. V shed 4 bases and J 5 bases; nucleotides not matched to a gene: 6. Germline V gene sequence: CDR1 SGHTS, CDR2 YDEGEE. In DNA, the CDR3 is TGTGCCAGCAGCCACCTACTAGCGGGAGGGGACAATGAGCAGTTCTTC. It is translated as CASSHLLAGGDNEQFF.

The V call is TRBV27, the J call TRBJ1-1, with D possibly matching TRBD1 (6 bases). V lost 8 bases and J lost 6, with 16 bases in between. The CDR3 spans 13 residues. CDR1 MNHEY and CDR2 SMNVEV come from the germline V gene (reference sequence). The CDR3 sequence: CASRLAGAPEAFF. CDR3 DNA: TGTGCCAGCCGCCTTGCAGGGGCTCCTGAAGCTTTCTTT.